These 21 T cell receptor beta chains share one sample of origin, sequenced in a study of blood T cell repertoires in COVID-19. Only in-frame clones appear in the TCRdb table, and some are missing; sequencing was by immunoSEQ multiplex PCR. The table lists over 130,000 clones, roughly four fifths of them singletons, with 3% to 3.5% in the top ten. The sample was PBMCs or T cells enriched from blood (not recorded which). The receptors come from a woman between 45 and 65 years old with acute COVID-19.

The chain recombines TRBV2 with TRBJ2-1, with 10 bases lining up with TRBD2. CDR3 length: 15 amino acids. Unmatched junction bases numbered 2, after V lost 0 bases and J lost 6 bases. Germline V gives CDR1 SNHLY, CDR2 FYNNEI. CDR3 residues: CASSEALAGINEQFF. DNA for the CDR3: TGTGCCAGCAGTGAAGCACTAGCGGGAATCAATGAGCAGTTCTTC.

The V and J genes are TRBV7-3 and TRBJ2-2; 9 bases are a match to TRBD1. The CDR3 has 16 residues. Losses at the gene ends were 4 bases for V and 6 bases for J; bases not matched to a gene: 9. Germline CDR1 and CDR2: SGHTA and FQGTGA. CDR3 sequence reads: CASSSPGQGRAGELFF. Written as DNA, the CDR3 is TGTGCCAGCAGCTCACCAGGACAGGGGCGTGCCGGGGAGCTGTTTTTT. The full variable domain, with the rest looked up from reference TRBV7-3 and TRBJ2-2, is GAGVSQTPSNKVTEKGKYVELRCDPISGHTALYWYRQSLGQGPEFLIYFQGTGAADDSGLPNDRFFAVRPEGSVSTLKIQRTERGDSAVYLCASSSPGQGRAGELFFGEGSRLTVL.

This rearrangement joins TRBV7-9 to TRBJ2-1, with 9 bases lining up with TRBD2. Germline loops: CDR1 SEHNR, CDR2 FQNEAQ (reference sequence). CDR3 length: 14 amino acids. The J segment lost 8 bases and the V segment lost 4 bases, leaving 6 bases of the junction unmatched. The CDR3 bases are TGTGCCAGCAGCTGGACTAGCGCGGTGGATGAGCAGTTCTTC. Its translation is CASSWTSAVDEQFF.

The gene calls are TRBV2 and TRBJ2-7, with 8 positions matching TRBD1. The CDR3 has 16 residues. Looked up from germline, CDR1 is SNHLY and CDR2 is FYNNEI. J was trimmed by 2 bases and V by 7 bases; bases with no gene match: 13. CDR3 sequence: CASTGAQGASAYEQYF. The CDR3 DNA sequence: TGTGCCAGCACTGGGGCCCAGGGGGCCTCCGCCTACGAGCAGTACTTC.

The rearrangement links TRBV4-3 to TRBJ2-3, with 7 positions matching TRBD1. Germline V CDR1 and CDR2: LGHNA, YSLEER. Unmatched junction bases numbered 4, after V lost 3 bases and J lost 1 base. The CDR3 runs to 15 residues. The CDR3 DNA sequence: TGCGCCAGCAGCCACGACGGGACAGGCACAGATACGCAGTATTTT. This encodes CASSHDGTGTDTQYF.

With regard to this clone: The junction differs from germline at one of its ends, possibly a read error. The rearrangement links TRBV2 to TRBJ1-2, with TRBD1 matching 9 bases. This CDR3 comprises 13 residues. Germline loops: CDR1 SNHLY, CDR2 FYNNEI. The CDR3 nucleotides are TGTGCCAGCAGTTGGGACAGGGAGTCCCCCCTGCCCTTC. Protein product: CASSWDRESPLPF.

This clone was picked up a small number of times. The chain links TRBV18 to TRBJ1-2; 10 bases are shared with TRBD1. After removal of 3 bases from V and 8 bases from J, the junction contained 12 bases not matched to a gene. This CDR3 has 16 amino acids. The germline CDR1 and CDR2 sequences are KGHSH and LQKENI. This chain's CDR3 is CASSPPPTGGGEGYTF. For the CDR3, the DNA is TGTGCCAGCTCACCCCCCCCGACAGGGGGCGGTGAAGGCTACACCTTC.

This clone was detected once. This chain connects TRBV5-1 to TRBJ1-1; TRBD1 is a possible D gene (5 bases). The CDR3 totals 15 residues. From germline, CDR1 is SGHRS and CDR2 YFSETQ. Trimming stripped 6 bases from V and 1 base from J, with 16 bases between. The CDR3 is CASKIFGGTNTEAFF. The CDR3 DNA follows: TGCGCCAGCAAAATCTTTGGAGGGACGAACACTGAAGCTTTCTTT. Full variable domain (missing parts from reference TRBV5-1 and TRBJ1-1): KAGVTQTPRYLIKTRGQQVTLSCSPISGHRSVSWYQQTPGQGLQFLFEYFSETQRNKGNFPGRFSGRQFSNSRSEMNVSTLELGDSALYLCASKIFGGTNTEAFFGQGTRLTVV.

The CDR3 protein is CASSFGETQYF. As DNA, the CDR3 is TGCGCCAGCAGCTTCGGGGAGACCCAGTACTTC. V is TRBV5-1 and J is TRBJ2-5; no clear D gene. V lost 2 bases, J lost 5 bases, and 4 bases lay in between. The CDR3 has 11 amino acids. From germline, CDR1 is SGHRS and CDR2 YFSETQ.

V is TRBV11-2 and J is TRBJ2-1, with 8 bases matching TRBD2. Looked up from germline, CDR1 is SGHAT and CDR2 is FQNNGV. The CDR3 is made up of 14 amino acids. Trimming cost V 4 bases and J 13 bases; bases outside gene matches: 12. The CDR3 nucleotides read TGTGCCAGCAGCTCCGGGACTAGTACAATGAGTCAGTTCTTC. As protein: CASSSGTSTMSQFF.

The chain recombines TRBV7-2 with TRBJ2-7; 7 bases line up with TRBD2. The CDR3 is made up of 13 amino acids. The ends lost 4 bases at V and 4 bases at J; junction bases unmatched: 4. Germline CDR1 SGHTA, CDR2 FQGNSA. The CDR3 loop is CASSWGGTYEQYF. The CDR3 region has the DNA TGTGCCAGCAGCTGGGGGGGTACATACGAGCAGTACTTC.

J is TRBJ1-2 and V is TRBV6-1, with 9 bases fitting TRBD1. Germline CDR1 and CDR2: MNHNS and SASEGT. After removal of 1 base from V and 6 bases from J, the junction contained 6 bases not matched to a gene. The CDR3 consists of 15 residues. The CDR3 DNA reads as TGTGCCAGCAGTGAAGTACAGGGGGCGCGGAATGGCTACACCTTC. Encoded protein: CASSEVQGARNGYTF.

The V call is TRBV5-1, the J call TRBJ2-5, with 12 bases matching TRBD2. There are 15 residues in the CDR3. V lost 5 bases and J lost 5; bases outside the gene matches: 7. CDR1 SGHRS and CDR2 YFSETQ come from the germline V gene. The CDR3 protein is CASSRLAGVAETQYF. CDR3 nucleotide sequence: TGCGCCAGCAGTCGACTAGCGGGAGTTGCGGAGACCCAGTACTTC.

DNA of the CDR3: TGTGCCAGCAGTTACTCCTCGGGGTTCGGGGCCAACGTCCTGACTTTC. Encoded protein: CASSYSSGFGANVLTF. The chain uses TRBV6-5 and TRBJ2-6, with a weak D call TRBD2 (5 bases). V was shortened by 0 bases and J by 4 bases, with 10 bases between the two germline ends. The CDR3 runs 16 residues. Per the germline V gene, CDR1 is MNHEY and CDR2 is SVGAGI.

The genes are TRBV7-8 and TRBJ2-7, with D maybe TRBD2 (5 bases). Germline CDR1 and CDR2: SGHVS and FQNEAQ. The V and J ends lost 2 bases and 1 base respectively, with 12 bases between them. The CDR3 spans 15 residues. CDR3 loop: CASSLSTLGSYEQYF. The CDR3 DNA reads TGTGCCAGCAGCTTAAGTACACTAGGATCCTACGAGCAGTACTTC.

Concerning this clone: The junction departs from the called germline gene at one end, perhaps through a read error. This chain links TRBV6-1 with TRBJ2-7, with 8 bases matching TRBD2. Per the germline V gene, CDR1 is MNHNS and CDR2 is SASEGT. The CDR3 covers 16 residues. The CDR3 loop reads CASSEWGSGTSHEQYF. CDR3 nucleotides: TGTGCCAGCAGTGAATGGGGTAGCGGGACCTCCCACGAGCAGTACTTC.

This chain uses TRBV19 with TRBJ1-2; 10 bases agree with TRBD1. J gave up 5 bases and V 9 bases, and 12 bases lay outside the gene matches. The CDR3 consists of 15 residues. Germline-derived CDR1 and CDR2 are LNHDA and SQIVND (reference sequence). The CDR3 region has the DNA TGTGCCAGCGAGACGACAGGGGGCTCTGGTTATGGCTACACCTTC. Amino acid sequence: CASETTGGSGYGYTF.

This chain links TRBV29-1 with TRBJ2-2, with D tentatively TRBD2 (5 bases). The CDR3 covers 13 residues. Trimming left V 7 bases short and J 1 base short, with 10 bases between. Looked up from germline, CDR1 is SQVTM and CDR2 is ANQGSEA. In nucleotides, the CDR3 is TGCAGCGGGGAGACGGAGAACACCGGGGAGCTGTTTTTT. Translating gives CSGETENTGELFF.

V gene TRBV7-2 combines with J gene TRBJ2-3; tentatively, D is TRBD2 (5 bases). The V end was cut by 2 bases, the J end by 6 bases, with 21 bases between. This CDR3 has 17 residues. Per germline, CDR1 SGHTA and CDR2 FQGNSA. The chain's CDR3 is CASSLLSPGPGKDTQYF. CDR3 nucleotide sequence: TGTGCCAGCAGCTTACTATCTCCGGGCCCCGGGAAGGATACGCAGTATTTT.

The V gene is TRBV7-2, the J gene TRBJ1-3; no clear D. The germline V and J ends were trimmed by 5 bases and 0 bases, with 8 bases remaining between them. Looked up from germline, CDR1 is SGHTA and CDR2 is FQGNSA. The CDR3 extends over 14 amino acids. The CDR3 loop is CASSPGNSGNTIYF. DNA of the CDR3: TGTGCCAGCAGCCCGGGGAACTCTGGAAACACCATATATTTT.

The chain uses TRBV2 and TRBJ2-7; D not certain. V lost 6 bases and J 7 bases, leaving 7 bases between the germline ends. Germline V gene lookup returns CDR1 SNHLY and CDR2 FYNNEI. This CDR3 spans 10 amino acids. CDR3 sequence reads: CASRNYEQYF. DNA for the CDR3: TGTGCCAGCAGAAACTATGAGCAGTACTTC.